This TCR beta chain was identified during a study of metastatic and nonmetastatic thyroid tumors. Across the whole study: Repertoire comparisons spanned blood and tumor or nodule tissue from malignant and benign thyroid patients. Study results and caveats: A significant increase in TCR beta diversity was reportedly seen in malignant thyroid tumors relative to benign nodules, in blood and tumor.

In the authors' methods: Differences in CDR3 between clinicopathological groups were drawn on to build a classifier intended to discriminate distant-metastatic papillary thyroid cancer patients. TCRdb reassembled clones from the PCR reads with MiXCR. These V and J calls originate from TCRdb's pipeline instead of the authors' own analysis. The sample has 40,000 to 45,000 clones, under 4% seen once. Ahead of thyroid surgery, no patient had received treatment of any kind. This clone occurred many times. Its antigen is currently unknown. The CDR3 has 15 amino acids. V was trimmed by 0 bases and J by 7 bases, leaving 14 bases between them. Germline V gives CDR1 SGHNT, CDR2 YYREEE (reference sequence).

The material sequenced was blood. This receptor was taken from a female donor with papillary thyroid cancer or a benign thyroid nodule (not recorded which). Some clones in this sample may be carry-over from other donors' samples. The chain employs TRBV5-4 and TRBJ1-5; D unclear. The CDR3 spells CASSLGFGFTQPQHF. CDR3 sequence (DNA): TGTGCCAGCAGCTTGGGATTTGGGTTTACGCAGCCCCAGCATTTT.